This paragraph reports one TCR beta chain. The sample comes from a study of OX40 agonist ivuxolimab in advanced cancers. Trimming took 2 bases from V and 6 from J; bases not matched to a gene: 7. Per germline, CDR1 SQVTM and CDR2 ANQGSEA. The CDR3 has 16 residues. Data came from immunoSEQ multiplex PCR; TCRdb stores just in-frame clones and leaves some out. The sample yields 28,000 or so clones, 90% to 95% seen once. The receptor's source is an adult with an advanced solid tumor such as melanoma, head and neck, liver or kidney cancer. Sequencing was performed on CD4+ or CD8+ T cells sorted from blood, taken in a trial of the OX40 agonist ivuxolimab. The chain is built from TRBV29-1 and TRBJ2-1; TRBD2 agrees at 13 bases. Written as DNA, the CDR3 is TGCAGCGTTGAAAAGGGGACTAGCGGGATGATCAATGAGCAGTTCTTC. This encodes CSVEKGTSGMINEQFF.